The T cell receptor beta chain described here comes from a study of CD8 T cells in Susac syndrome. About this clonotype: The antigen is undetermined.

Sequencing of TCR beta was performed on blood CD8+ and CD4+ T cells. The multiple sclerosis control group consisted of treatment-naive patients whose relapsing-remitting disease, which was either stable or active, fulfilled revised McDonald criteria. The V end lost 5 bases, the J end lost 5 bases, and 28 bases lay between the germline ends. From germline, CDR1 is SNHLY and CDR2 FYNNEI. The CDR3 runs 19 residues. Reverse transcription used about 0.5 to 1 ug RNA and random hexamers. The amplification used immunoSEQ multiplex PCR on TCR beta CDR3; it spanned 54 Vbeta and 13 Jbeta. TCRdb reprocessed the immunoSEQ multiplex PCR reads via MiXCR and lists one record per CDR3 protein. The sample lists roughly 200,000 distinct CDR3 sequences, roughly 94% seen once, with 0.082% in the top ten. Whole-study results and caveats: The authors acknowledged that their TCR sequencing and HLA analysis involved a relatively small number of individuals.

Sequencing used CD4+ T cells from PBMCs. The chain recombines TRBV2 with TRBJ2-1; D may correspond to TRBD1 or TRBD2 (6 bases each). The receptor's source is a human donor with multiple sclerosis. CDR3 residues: CASSLGVRWGAMGNNEQFF. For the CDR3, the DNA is TGTGCCAGCAGTTTAGGGGTTAGATGGGGGGCCATGGGAAACAATGAGCAGTTCTTC.